Listed here are 14 T cell receptor beta chains from one sample, sequenced in a study of blood T cell repertoires in COVID-19. Sequenced by immunoSEQ multiplex PCR; TCRdb stores in-frame clones only, minus some. The sample holds some 250,000 clones, 84% seen once. The sample consisted of peripheral blood. The source is a man aged 60 to 69 with acute or convalescent COVID-19.

J is TRBJ2-3 and V is TRBV28; 7 bases map to TRBD2. Looked up from germline, CDR1 is MDHEN and CDR2 is SYDVKM. CDR3 size: 16 residues. V shed 0 bases and J 0 bases; nucleotides not matched to a gene: 3. The CDR3 DNA sequence: TGTGCCAGCAGTTTATGGCGGGGAGGGAGCACAGATACGCAGTATTTT. The encoded protein is CASSLWRGGSTDTQYF.

The chain combines TRBV7-9 with TRBJ2-7, with 7 bases matching TRBD1. The CDR3 has 14 residues. The trim removed 5 bases at V and 7 bases at J, leaving 11 bases unmatched. Germline V CDR1 and CDR2: SEHNR, FQNEAQ (reference sequence). The CDR3 DNA follows: TGTGCCAGCAGCCTCCGGGACAGCCCCCGGGAGCAGTACTTC. Translated, it gives CASSLRDSPREQYF. The entire variable domain, with the rest obtained from reference TRBV7-9 and TRBJ2-7, is as follows: DTGVSQNPRHKITKRGQNVTFRCDPISEHNRLYWYRQTLGQGPEFLTYFQNEAQLEKSRLLSDRFSAERPKGSFSTLEIQRTEQGDSAMYLCASSLRDSPREQYFGPGTRLTVT.

This clone was detected a few times. The chain couples TRBV3-1 (or the pseudogene TRBV3-2) to TRBJ2-7, with D unresolved. The CDR3 consists of 13 residues. V lost 1 base and J 6 bases, leaving 10 bases between the germline ends. Per the germline V gene, CDR1 is LGHDT and CDR2 is YNNKEL (reference sequence). The CDR3 bases are TGTGCCAGCAGCCAAGCTGGAGTACTCGAGCAGTACTTC. Amino acids: CASSQAGVLEQYF.

The rearrangement uses TRBV18 and TRBJ2-2; weak D call: TRBD2 (7 bases). The CDR3 is made up of 16 amino acids. Trimming stripped 0 bases from V and 12 bases from J, with 20 bases between. CDR1 is KGHSH, CDR2 LQKENI, per germline. The CDR3 DNA is TGTGCCAGCTCACCACCGGCAAATCCGAAGGGGGGGAAGCTGTTTTTT. Translation: CASSPPANPKGGKLFF.

The rearrangement joins TRBV5-4 to TRBJ2-1, with 7 bases lining up with TRBD1. This CDR3 is built from 15 residues. Germline trimming cut 1 base from V and 2 bases from J; bases unmatched to any gene: 3. Germline V gene sequence: CDR1 SGHNT, CDR2 YYREEE (reference sequence). The CDR3 loop reads CASSLRQGAYNEQFF. The CDR3 region has the DNA TGTGCCAGCAGCTTGCGGCAGGGGGCCTACAATGAGCAGTTCTTC.

The chain carries TRBV10-3 and TRBJ2-1; the match to TRBD2 covers 11 bases. Trimming cost V 6 bases and J 5 bases; bases outside gene matches: 6. Per germline, CDR1 ENHRY and CDR2 SYGVKD. The CDR3 sequence is 15 residues long. CDR3 protein: CAISDSGRAHNEQFF. The DNA for the CDR3 is TGTGCCATCAGCGATAGCGGGAGGGCCCACAATGAGCAGTTCTTC.

The rearrangement links TRBV27 to TRBJ1-6; D is unresolved. Trimming took off 0 bases at V and 2 bases at J, with 8 bases between the two ends. The CDR3 spans 16 residues. Per germline, CDR1 MNHEY and CDR2 SMNVEV (reference sequence). CDR3 region: CASSLSPQAYNSPLHF. CDR3 nucleotide sequence: TGTGCCAGCAGTTTATCCCCCCAGGCCTATAATTCACCCCTCCACTTT.

This chain uses TRBV9 with TRBJ2-2, with 7 bases identical to TRBD1. The germline V gene has CDR1 SGDLS and CDR2 YYNGEE. The CDR3 is 14 residues long. J was trimmed by 6 bases and V by 6 bases; bases with no gene match: 8. The CDR3 loop reads CASTRTGDPGELFF. The CDR3 nucleotides are TGTGCCAGCACCCGGACAGGTGACCCCGGGGAGCTGTTTTTT.

CDR3 in amino acids: CASSTPAAGVGALQPQHF. CDR3 sequence (DNA): TGTGCCAGTAGTACCCCGGCCGCAGGGGTAGGAGCCCTTCAGCCCCAGCATTTT. This sequence joins TRBV19 and TRBJ1-5, with D perhaps TRBD1 (6 bases). V dropped 4 bases and J dropped 6 bases, with 25 bases sitting between them. The CDR3 runs 18 residues. CDR1 is LNHDA and CDR2 is SQIVND in the germline V gene (reference sequence).

The chain combines TRBV5-8 with TRBJ2-5; 15 nucleotides align to TRBD2. Per the germline V gene, CDR1 is SGHTS and CDR2 is YDEGEE. CDR3 length: 18 residues. V shed 4 bases and J 2 bases; nucleotides not matched to a gene: 9. In DNA form, the CDR3 reads TGTGCCAGCAGCAGCGGACTAGCGGGGGGGCCGGGGCAAGAGACCCAGTACTTC. Protein sequence: CASSSGLAGGPGQETQYF.

The chain recombines TRBV30 with TRBJ1-2; TRBD1 aligns across 9 bases. Germline V CDR1 and CDR2: GTSNPN, SVGIG (reference sequence). The CDR3 is 13 amino acids. The trim removed 6 bases at V and 8 bases at J, leaving 10 bases unmatched. CDR3 loop: CACTKQGAEGYTF. In nucleotides, the CDR3 is TGTGCCTGCACTAAACAGGGGGCGGAAGGCTACACCTTC.

The chain has TRBV6-5 and TRBJ1-2, with 9 bases identical to TRBD1. Looked up from germline, CDR1 is MNHEY and CDR2 is SVGAGI. CDR3 length: 13 amino acids. V was clipped by 6 bases and J by 6 bases; unmatched bases: 5. As DNA, the CDR3 is TGTGCCAGCAGGAAACAGGGGGCGAATGGCTACACCTTC. It yields the protein CASRKQGANGYTF.

In DNA, the CDR3 is TGTGCCAGCAGCCAAGTACTGGGACTAGCGGGGGGAGGGCAGTACTTC. Amino acids: CASSQVLGLAGGGQYF. This chain uses TRBV4-2 with TRBJ2-7, with 15 bases lining up with TRBD2. Looked up from germline, CDR1 is LGHNA and CDR2 is YNFKEQ. Unmatched junction bases numbered 7, after V lost 1 base and J lost 9 bases. The CDR3 spans 16 residues.

The chain links TRBV5-1 to TRBJ1-2; no firm D call. The V gene lost 3 bases and the J gene lost 0 bases, with 9 bases spanning the gap. Germline loops: CDR1 SGHRS, CDR2 YFSETQ. The CDR3 contains 14 residues. Here the CDR3 DNA reads TGCGCCAGCAGCTCCGGCGGGGCTAACTATGGCTACACCTTC. Encoded protein: CASSSGGANYGYTF. Together with reference TRBV5-1 and TRBJ1-2, the CDR3 gives the full variable domain: KAGVTQTPRYLIKTRGQQVTLSCSPISGHRSVSWYQQTPGQGLQFLFEYFSETQRNKGNFPGRFSGRQFSNSRSEMNVSTLELGDSALYLCASSSGGANYGYTFGSGTRLTVV.